This T cell receptor beta chain was sequenced during a study of regulatory T cells in long-lasting Graves disease (dated by TCRdb to 2020 to 2023). General notes on the study: To count as having persistent Graves' disease, a patient had to have received antithyroid drug treatment for over 5 years with TSH receptor autoantibodies remaining persistently positive. On average, persistent Graves' disease patients in the clinical cohort had been on antithyroid drugs for approximately 10 years. The study was conducted in China and was registered as a clinical trial. TCR sequencing covered 13 persistent and about 20 newly diagnosed Graves' disease patients, around 33 samples in total. Peripheral blood TCR sequencing and RNA sequencing compared persistent Graves' disease patients with newly diagnosed Graves' disease patients. Overall results and qualifications from the work: Persistent Graves' disease patients showed lower TCR Shannon entropy and fewer highly expanded clones than newly diagnosed patients, suggesting clonal expansion. Persistent disease showed preferential use of TRBV28, TRBJ1-2 and TRBJ2-5, whereas newly diagnosed disease favored TRBV20-1 and TRBJ2-1. The authors acknowledged the small sample size as a limitation that may reduce accuracy. Persistent patients shared more public clonotypes among themselves (around 2,800) than newly diagnosed patients did (about 970). Sequencing and analysis were limited to the TCR beta chain. Because the primary lesion, thyroid tissue, could not be accessed, the study looked at peripheral blood alone.

V loses 3 bases, J loses 6 bases, and the germline ends lie 11 bases apart. The germline V gene gives CDR1 as MNHGY and CDR2 as SVAAGI. Spanning cysteine to phenylalanine, the CDR3 consists of 13 amino acids. The read is trimmed to its CDR3 DNA, 39 bases read in frame from base 1. The sample's time point, from its label and the paper: persistent/refractory GD, antithyroid drugs over 5 years with positive TRAb. For both TCR sequencing and RNA sequencing, RNA was extracted from PBMCs using TRIzol. Graves' disease was diagnosed according to American Thyroid Association guidelines. Patients were recruited from an endocrinology department in Xi'an, China. Each patient gave 7.5 to 10 milliliters of peripheral blood, collected in an EDTA anticoagulant tube. Ficoll Paque Plus density gradient separation was used to isolate PBMCs, and no additional T cell sorting was done. An Agilent 2100 Bioanalyzer and agarose gel were used to check RNA quality, while a NanoDrop 2000 measured RNA concentration.

Libraries were constructed by multiplex PCR. Sequencing took place on an Illumina HiSeq 4000. To build TCR beta libraries, CDR3 regions were amplified by Arm-PCR using iRepertoire HTBI primers. PCR products were gel purified before sequencing. The study's processing was this. A total of 62 TRBV and about 13 TRBJ segments were identified across samples and were used for gene usage analysis of CDR3 amino acid clonotypes. COPE and FqMerger were used to merge the filtered high-quality paired reads into contigs. BLAST was used to align contigs to the IMGT TRBV, TRBD and TRBJ reference genes, and CDR3 was defined following IMGT. Highly expanded clones were defined as clonotypes with a frequency above 0.1%. Repertoire diversity was measured by Shannon entropy, and V-J evenness by the Gini coefficient. A clonotype was considered public if more than one individual shared it. TCRdb reprocessed the public reads (quality trimming at Q25 with fastp, clone calling with MiXCR) and kept in-frame beta chains. For every CDR3 protein sequence, its rows merge into one entry that carries the most common genes and DNA. It is TCRdb's table, rather than the study itself, that gives the V and J calls and clone size. Counted in this sample were 500,000 to 800,000 distinct CDR3 sequences; 25% to 30% of them appeared once. Around 42% of the sample comes from the top ten.

The count of this clonotype is one. Its antigen has not been determined. Base qualities were left out, and no much larger clone turns up one base away. A single read counts as weak evidence. In this chain, TRBV6-9 is recombined with TRBJ1-1; confidence is insufficient to name the D gene. Specimen: peripheral blood mononuclear cells (PBMCs), collected when the disease was refractory, from a patient treated with antithyroid drugs. This clonotype was sampled from a female donor with Graves disease. The CDR3: CASSYGTAPEAFF. The nucleotide sequence reads TGTGCCAGCAGTTACGGCACCGCCCCTGAAGCTTTCTTT.